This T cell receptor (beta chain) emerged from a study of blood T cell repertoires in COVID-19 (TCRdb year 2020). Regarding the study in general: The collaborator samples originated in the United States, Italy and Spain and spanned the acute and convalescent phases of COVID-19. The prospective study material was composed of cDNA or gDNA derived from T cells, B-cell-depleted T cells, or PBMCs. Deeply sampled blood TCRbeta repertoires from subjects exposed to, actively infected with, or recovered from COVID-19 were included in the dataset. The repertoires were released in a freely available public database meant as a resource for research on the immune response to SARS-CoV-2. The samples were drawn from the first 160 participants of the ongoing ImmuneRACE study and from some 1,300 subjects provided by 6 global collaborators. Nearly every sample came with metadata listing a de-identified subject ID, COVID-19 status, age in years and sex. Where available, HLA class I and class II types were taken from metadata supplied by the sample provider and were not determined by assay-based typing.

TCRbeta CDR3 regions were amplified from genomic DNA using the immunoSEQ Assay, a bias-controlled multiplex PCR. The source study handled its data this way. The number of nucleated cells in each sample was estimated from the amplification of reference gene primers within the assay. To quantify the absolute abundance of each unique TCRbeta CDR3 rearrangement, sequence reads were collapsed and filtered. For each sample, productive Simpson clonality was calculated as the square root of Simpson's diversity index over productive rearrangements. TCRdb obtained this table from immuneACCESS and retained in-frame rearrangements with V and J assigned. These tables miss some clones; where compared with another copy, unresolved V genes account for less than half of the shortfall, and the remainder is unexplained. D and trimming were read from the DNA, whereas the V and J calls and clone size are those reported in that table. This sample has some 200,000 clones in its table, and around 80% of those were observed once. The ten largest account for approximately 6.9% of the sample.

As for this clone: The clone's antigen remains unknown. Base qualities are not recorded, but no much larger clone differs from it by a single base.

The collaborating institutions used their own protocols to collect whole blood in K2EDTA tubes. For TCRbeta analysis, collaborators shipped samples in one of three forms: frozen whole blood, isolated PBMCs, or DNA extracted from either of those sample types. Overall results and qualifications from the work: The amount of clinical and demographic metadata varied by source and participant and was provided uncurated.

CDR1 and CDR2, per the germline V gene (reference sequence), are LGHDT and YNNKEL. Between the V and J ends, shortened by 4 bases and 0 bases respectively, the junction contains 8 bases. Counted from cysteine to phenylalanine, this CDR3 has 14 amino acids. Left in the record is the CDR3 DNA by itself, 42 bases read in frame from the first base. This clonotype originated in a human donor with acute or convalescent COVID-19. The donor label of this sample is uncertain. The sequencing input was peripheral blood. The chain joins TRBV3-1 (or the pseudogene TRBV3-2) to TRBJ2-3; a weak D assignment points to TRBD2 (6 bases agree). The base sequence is TGTGCCAGCAGCCGGGACTGGAGCACAGATACGCAGTATTTT. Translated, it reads CASSRDWSTDTQYF.